This T cell receptor (beta chain) was sequenced in a study of regulatory and conventional T cells in RAG deficiency (dated by TCRdb to the late 2010s). Background for the entire study: High-throughput TCR beta sequencing was used to compare the diversity and composition of the Treg, conventional CD4+ and CD8+ T cell repertoires of RAG-deficient patients with those of healthy controls. The full study reports these points: In Omenn syndrome patients, sorted CD25-high CD127-low cells may represent peripherally activated cells rather than bona fide Treg cells. Some T-cell subset analyses were not performed for some subjects. RAG-deficient patients showed markedly lower Shannon entropy and higher Simpson indices than control T-cell subpopulations. In Omenn syndrome and CID/AS patients compared with controls, around 100-fold fewer unique TCR beta sequences were detected from Treg cells, versus around 9.5-fold fewer for other subsets. Shorter CDR3 lengths were found in all patient T-cell subsets, and >85% Treg-Tconv repertoire overlap at nucleotide and amino acid level was observed in Omenn syndrome patients.

CDR1 and CDR2 were assigned from the germline V gene as SGHTA and FQGTGA. Cut back by 2 bases and 4 bases, the V and J ends lie 9 bases apart. The CDR3 has 15 amino acids, counting the end cysteine and phenylalanine. The retained sequence is limited to the CDR3, 45 bases, with the frame set at the first base. Before genomic DNA extraction, conventional CD4+ T cells were isolated from blood as CD25-low CD127-high cells. Eight healthy control donors served as the comparison group for repertoire analyses. For this clone: Its antigen remains undetermined. No base-level quality is on record; no much larger clone is a single base apart.

Library construction relied on the immunoSEQ multiplex PCR assay. Genomic DNA from the sorted T-cell subsets was used to amplify and sequence rearranged TCR beta chain products. Processing in the source paper ran as follows. Shannon entropy and Simpson indices were used to quantify the repertoire diversity of productive TCR beta rearrangements. Clonal expansion was assessed using the summed frequency of the 100 most abundant productive TCR beta clonotypes among total reads. The TRB repertoires were evaluated with a self-reactivity index based on amino acid usage at CDR3beta positions 6 and 7. Two-way ANOVA was used for repertoire analyses, while Student t or Mann-Whitney tests were used for flow cytometric analyses. TCRdb stores this immuneACCESS table with in-frame sequences only. Part of the clones is absent; in the studies checked, under half of the shortfall reflects unresolved V genes, and no reason is known for the rest. That table is the source of V, J and clone size, and D and trimming were worked out from the DNA. This sample lists more than 20,000 clones; nearly 96% were detected once. 1.3% of the sample is taken by the ten largest.

The same data also contributed to another study, on regulatory T cells. Drawing on the second study: In the multiplex PCR, 52 forward TRBV primers and 13 reverse TRBJ primers were used, and assay-based and computational corrections were applied for amplification bias. Restricted unique TRB V-J pairs and skewed V and J gene usage were observed in patient repertoires, most markedly in regulatory T cells. The study compared T-cell receptor beta repertoires of sorted regulatory, conventional CD4+ and CD8+ T cells in CD3G-deficient patients with those in healthy controls. Ficoll density separation was used to isolate peripheral blood mononuclear cells. Rearranged TRB loci were amplified from genomic DNA by multiplex PCR within the immunoSEQ assay. TRB amplicons were sequenced on an Illumina HiSeq platform. Custom algorithms error-filtered the raw sequences and aligned the raw sequences to reference gene sequences, after which the immunoSEQ online tools were used for analysis. Productive and nonproductive TRB rearrangement frequencies were evaluated among both unique and total sequences. Groups were compared by t tests, Mann-Whitney tests or two-way ANOVA performed in Prism software.

The clonotype originates from a human donor in good health. The sequenced sample consisted of CD25- CD4+ T cells sorted from blood. The chain uses TRBV7-3 and TRBJ1-6; TRBD1 is a possible D gene, resting on 5 matching bases. Here the CDR3 is given as CASSLHGGYNSPLHF. The DNA reads as follows: TGTGCCAGCAGCTTACATGGGGGGTATAATTCACCCCTCCACTTT.